This is a list of T cell receptor beta chains from one sample in a study of blood T cell repertoires in COVID-19. Clones were read by immunoSEQ multiplex PCR, and TCRdb kept only the in-frame ones, dropping some. This sample yields approximately 230,000 clones, of which about 91% are seen a single time; just under 6.5% belongs to the top ten. Input material: peripheral blood. The source of these receptors is a woman aged 25 to 39 with COVID-19, enrolled during active disease. The CDR3 runs from the conserved cysteine through the conserved F or W. A D gene is named only where the DNA matches it firmly. Clone size is given for some rows only: seen once, a few or many times, or a class if the clone is expanded.

>TRBV28|TRBD1|17|.|TRBJ1-5
TGTGCCAGCAGCAGCATACTACGACAGGGTTTAAGTCAGCCCCAGCATTTT
CASSSILRQGLSQPQHF
>TRBV12-3/TRBV12-4|.|13|.|TRBJ2-5
TGTGCCAGCAGTTTAACCTACCGGGAGACCCAGTACTTC
CASSLTYRETQYF
>TRBV7-2|TRBD1|13|.|TRBJ1-2
TGTGCCAGCAGCTTCCAGGGGGACTATGGCTACACCTTC
CASSFQGDYGYTF
>TRBV7-9|TRBD1|15|.|TRBJ1-5
TGTGCCAGCAGCGCGGACAGGGGAGGAGGGCAGCCCCAGCATTTT
CASSADRGGGQPQHF
>TRBV6-2/TRBV6-3|TRBD2|14|.|TRBJ2-7
TGTGCCAGCAGCGAGGGACTAGCGGGGGTTGAGCAGTACTTC
CASSEGLAGVEQYF
>TRBV3-1/TRBV3-2|.|14|once|TRBJ2-7
TGTGCCAGCAGCCAAAGAGGATACCCCTACGAGCAGTACTTC
CASSQRGYPYEQYF
>TRBV19|.|15|.|TRBJ2-5
TGTGCCAGTAGTATCCACACGGTATCGGGTGAGACCCAGTACTTC
CASSIHTVSGETQYF
>TRBV4-1|TRBD2|17|.|TRBJ2-5
TGCGCCAGCAGCCAAGAACGGGGACTAGCGGGAGTAGAGACCCAGTACTTC
CASSQERGLAGVETQYF
>TRBV12-5|.|20|.|TRBJ2-6
TGTGCTAGTGGTTTGGTACGGGGGAGGGACAGGCGCTCTGGGGCCAACGTCCTGACTTTC
CASGLVRGRDRRSGANVLTF
>TRBV4-3|TRBD2|15|.|TRBJ2-3
TGCGCCAGCAGCTTTAGCGGGAGGGACACAGATACGCAGTATTTT
CASSFSGRDTDTQYF
>TRBV28|TRBD1|14|.|TRBJ1-4
TGTGCCAGCAGTCCCGACAGGGAGAATGAAAAACTGTTTTTT
CASSPDRENEKLFF
>TRBV10-3|TRBD2|16|.|TRBJ2-5
TGTGCCATCAGTACCGGGACTAGCGGGGGTCGGGAGACCCAGTACTTC
CAISTGTSGGRETQYF
>TRBV11-2|.|16|once|TRBJ1-5
TGTGCCAGCAGCTTAGAGGGGGGGCTAAACGATCAGCCCCAGCATTTT
CASSLEGGLNDQPQHF
>TRBV19|.|15|.|TRBJ2-6
TGTGCCAGTAGTAGGGAGAGCTCTGGGGCCAACGTCCTGACTTTC
CASSRESSGANVLTF
>TRBV4-3|TRBD1|15|.|TRBJ1-2
TGCGCCAGCAGCCAAGATGACAGGGACAAGTATGGCTACACCTTC
CASSQDDRDKYGYTF
>TRBV21-1|.|17|.|TRBJ2-4
TGTGCCAGCAGCAAGATCCAAAGGGGTACGACCAAAAACATTCAGTACTTC
CASSKIQRGTTKNIQYF
>TRBV2|.|15|.|TRBJ1-3
TGTGCCAGCAGTGTCTGGGCAGGGGCTGGAAACACCATATATTTT
CASSVWAGAGNTIYF
>TRBV7-9|.|16|.|TRBJ2-1
TGTGCCAGCAGCTTAGAAGGAGCGGTCCATTTGAATGAGCAGTTCTTC
CASSLEGAVHLNEQFF
>TRBV6-5|.|13|.|TRBJ1-5
TGTGCCAGCAGCAGGGGTAAGAATCAGCCCCAGCATTTT
CASSRGKNQPQHF
>TRBV11-2|.|13|.|TRBJ2-5
TGTGCCAGCAGCTTGGACTTCCAAGAGACCCAGTACTTC
CASSLDFQETQYF
>TRBV4-2|TRBD2|15|.|TRBJ2-7
TGTGCCAGCAGCCTAAATACGAGGACTAGCGGGGAGCAGTACTTC
CASSLNTRTSGEQYF
>TRBV6-6|.|13|.|TRBJ2-4
TGTGCCGCCAGTCGGGACATTCAAAACATTCAGTACTTC
CAASRDIQNIQYF
>TRBV6-2/TRBV6-3|.|13|.|TRBJ2-7
TGTGCCAGCAGCCCTGGAATGGGCAACGAGCAGTACTTC
CASSPGMGNEQYF
>TRBV6-4|.|13|.|TRBJ2-2
TGTGCCAGCAGACAGGAGAACACCGGGGAGCTGTTTTTT
CASRQENTGELFF
>TRBV3-1/TRBV3-2|.|14|.|TRBJ1-3
TGTGCCAGCAGCCAAACAGGGTCTGGAAACACCATATATTTT
CASSQTGSGNTIYF
>TRBV29-1|.|13|.|TRBJ1-2
TGCAGCGTTCGTAACCGGGACACCTATGGCTACACCTTC
CSVRNRDTYGYTF
>TRBV7-2|TRBD2|15|.|TRBJ2-1
TGTGCCAGCAGCCGTGAGCGGGAGGGCCTCAATGAGCAGTTCTTC
CASSREREGLNEQFF
>TRBV7-9|TRBD2|17|.|TRBJ2-1
TGTGCCAGCAGCTTAGCCCCTACTAGCGGGACCTACAATGAGCAGTTCTTC
CASSLAPTSGTYNEQFF
>TRBV6-2/TRBV6-3|.|15|.|TRBJ1-2
TGTGCCAGCAGCTCCCACGGAGCTGCTAACTATGGCTACACCTTC
CASSSHGAANYGYTF
>TRBV29-1|TRBD1|14|once|TRBJ1-2
TGCAGCGTCCCGGGACAGGGTACTAACTATGGCTACACCTTC
CSVPGQGTNYGYTF
>TRBV19|.|12|.|TRBJ1-3
TGTGCCAGTATCGGCAACGGGAACACCATATATTTT
CASIGNGNTIYF
>TRBV11-2|TRBD1|16|.|TRBJ1-4
TGTGCCAGCAGCATGGGACAGGGGTGGGCGGGAGAAAAACTGTTTTTT
CASSMGQGWAGEKLFF
>TRBV7-2|TRBD1|15|once|TRBJ2-2
TGTGCCAGCAGCTTAGTCACCGGGACAGTCGAAGGGCTGTTTTTT
CASSLVTGTVEGLFF
>TRBV2|TRBD2|15|.|TRBJ2-5
TGTGCCAGCAGCTCCGGGACTAGCGGGCAAGAGACCCAGTACTTC
CASSSGTSGQETQYF
>TRBV11-1|TRBD1|12|.|TRBJ1-2
TGTGCCAGCGGATGGACAGGGCTTGGCTACACCTTC
CASGWTGLGYTF
>TRBV14|TRBD2|16|.|TRBJ2-3
TGTGCCAGCAGCCGACTAGCGGGAGGCGGCACAGATACGCAGTATTTT
CASSRLAGGGTDTQYF
>TRBV29-1|TRBD2|14|once|TRBJ2-1
TGCAGCGTTGATGTGTCTAGCGGGGGGAATGAGCAGTTCTTC
CSVDVSSGGNEQFF
>TRBV25-1|.|14|.|TRBJ2-4
TGTGCCAGCAGTGATTCCTTCCTCGGAAACATTCAGTACTTC
CASSDSFLGNIQYF
>TRBV11-3|TRBD2|16|.|TRBJ2-1
TGTGCCAGCAGCCTATTAGCGGGGAGGGGGTACAATGAGCAGTTCTTC
CASSLLAGRGYNEQFF
>TRBV7-9|TRBD2|19|.|TRBJ2-2
TGTGCCAGCAGCTTAGGGGCTAGCGGGAGACCCTTGAACACCGGGGAGCTGTTTTTT
CASSLGASGRPLNTGELFF
>TRBV7-2|.|13|.|TRBJ2-1
TGTGCCGGGGCTAGGGACTCCTACAATGAGCAGTTCTTC
CAGARDSYNEQFF
>TRBV4-1|.|14|few|TRBJ2-1
TGCGCCAGCAGCCAAGATGGCCGAAACAATGAGCAGTTCTTC
CASSQDGRNNEQFF
>TRBV10-3|.|15|.|TRBJ2-3
TGTGCCATCAGTGAGTCGTGGGGGGGCACAGATACGCAGTATTTT
CAISESWGGTDTQYF
>TRBV9|TRBD2|16|.|TRBJ2-5
TGTGCCAGCAGCCCGAGACTAGCGGGAGAGGTGGAGACCCAGTACTTC
CASSPRLAGEVETQYF
>TRBV11-3|TRBD2|14|.|TRBJ2-3
TGTGCCAGCAGCCTAATGACTAGCGCAGATACGCAGTATTTT
CASSLMTSADTQYF
>TRBV10-3|.|14|.|TRBJ1-5
TGTGCCACCCAGGACAGTACATTCAATCAGCCCCAGCATTTT
CATQDSTFNQPQHF
>TRBV5-4|TRBD2|15|.|TRBJ2-3
TGTGCCAGCAGCTTGGAGGGACTATTCACAGATACGCAGTATTTT
CASSLEGLFTDTQYF
>TRBV10-1|TRBD2|16|.|TRBJ2-3
TGCGCCAGCAGTGAAGGACTAGCGGGGTACACAGATACGCAGTATTTT
CASSEGLAGYTDTQYF
>TRBV15|.|13|.|TRBJ1-1
TGTGCCACCAGCCAACACCATAACACTGAAGCTTTCTTT
CATSQHHNTEAFF
>TRBV11-2|.|14|.|TRBJ2-3
TGTGCCAGCAGCTGGCGGGGAGGCACAGATACGCAGTATTTT
CASSWRGGTDTQYF
>TRBV28|.|14|.|TRBJ1-1
TGTGCCATCCCGAAGGGGGGGTCAAACACTGAAGCTTTCTTT
CAIPKGGSNTEAFF
>TRBV19|.|18|.|TRBJ1-1
TGTGCCAGTAGCCCTCGGGGGGGGACTGCCTTCATGAACACTGAAGCTTTCTTT
CASSPRGGTAFMNTEAFF
>TRBV19|.|12|.|TRBJ1-6
TGTGCCAGTAGTTACAGGGATTCACCCCTCCACTTT
CASSYRDSPLHF